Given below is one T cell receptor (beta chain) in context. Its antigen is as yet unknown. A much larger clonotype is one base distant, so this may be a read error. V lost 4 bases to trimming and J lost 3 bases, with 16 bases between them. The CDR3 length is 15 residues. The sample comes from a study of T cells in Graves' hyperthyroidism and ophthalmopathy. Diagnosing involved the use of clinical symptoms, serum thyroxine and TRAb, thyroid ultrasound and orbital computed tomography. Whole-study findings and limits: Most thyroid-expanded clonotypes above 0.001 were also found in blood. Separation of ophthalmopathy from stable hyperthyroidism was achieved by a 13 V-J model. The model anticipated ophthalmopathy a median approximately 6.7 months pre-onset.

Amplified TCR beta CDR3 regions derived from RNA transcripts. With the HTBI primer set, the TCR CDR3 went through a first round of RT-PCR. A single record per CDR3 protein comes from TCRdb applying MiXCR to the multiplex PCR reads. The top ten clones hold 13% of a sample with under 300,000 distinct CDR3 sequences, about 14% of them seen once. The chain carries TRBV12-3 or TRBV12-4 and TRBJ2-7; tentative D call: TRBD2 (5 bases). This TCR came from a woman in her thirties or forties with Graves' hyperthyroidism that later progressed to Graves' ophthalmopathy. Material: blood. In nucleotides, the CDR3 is TGTGCCAGCAGTTCCTCTCCGGGGATTAGCTACGAGCAGTACTTC. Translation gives CASSSSPGISYEQYF.